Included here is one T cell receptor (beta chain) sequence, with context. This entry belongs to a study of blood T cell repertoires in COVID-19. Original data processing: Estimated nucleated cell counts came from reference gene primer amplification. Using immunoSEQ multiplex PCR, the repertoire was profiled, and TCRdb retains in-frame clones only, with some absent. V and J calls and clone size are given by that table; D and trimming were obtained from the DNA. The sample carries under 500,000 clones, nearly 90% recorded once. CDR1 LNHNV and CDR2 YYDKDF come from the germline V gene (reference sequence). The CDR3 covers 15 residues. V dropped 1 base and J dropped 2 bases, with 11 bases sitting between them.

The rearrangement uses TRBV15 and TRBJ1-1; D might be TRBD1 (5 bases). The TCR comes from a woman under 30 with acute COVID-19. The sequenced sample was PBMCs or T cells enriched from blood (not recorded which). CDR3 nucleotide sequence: TGTGCCACCAGCAGAGGATCAGACAGCAACACTGAAGCTTTCTTT. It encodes CATSRGSDSNTEAFF. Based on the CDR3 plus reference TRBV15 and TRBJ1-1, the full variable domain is DAMVIQNPRYQVTQFGKPVTLSCSQTLNHNVMYWYQQKSSQAPKLLFHYYDKDFNNEADTPDNFQSRRPNTSFCFLDIRSPGLGDTAMYLCATSRGSDSNTEAFFGQGTRLTVV.